Each of the 15 T cell receptor beta chains below was sequenced from the same sample in a study of T-cell memory formation after mild COVID-19. MiXCR, applied by TCRdb to the 5' RACE reads, yields one record per CDR3 protein. The table includes fewer than 350,000 distinct CDR3 sequences, about a sixth detected once. The source material was PBMCs or a T cell subset sorted from them (not recorded which). The receptors were gathered from a man in his late teens or twenties who had mild COVID-19 (a few samples of this study predate the infection). Cell type and time point are not known.

This clonotype has at least ten counts. The chain links TRBV6-2 or TRBV6-3 to TRBJ1-2, with a weak D call TRBD1 (6 bases). Germline lookup yields CDR1 MNHEY and CDR2 SVGEGT. The CDR3 has 16 amino acids. Trimming took 6 bases from V and 4 from J, leaving 21 bases between them. For the CDR3, the DNA is TGTGCCAGCAGCCAAGACGGGACAACGGGCTTCTATGGCTACACCTTC. It specifies CASSQDGTTGFYGYTF.

This clonotype was seen at least ten times. The J gene is TRBJ2-1, the V gene TRBV5-6; 8 bases are a match to TRBD2. The germline V gene encodes CDR1 SGHDT and CDR2 YYEEEE. V lost 1 base and J lost 7; bases outside the gene matches: 7. The CDR3 extends over 15 amino acids. CDR3 sequence: CASSLSPGGHNEQFF. CDR3 DNA sequence: TGTGCCAGCAGCTTGTCCCCGGGGGGGCATAATGAGCAGTTCTTC. The full variable domain, its missing parts supplied by reference TRBV5-6 and TRBJ2-1, is DAGVTQSPTHLIKTRGQQVTLRCSPKSGHDTVSWYQQALGQGPQFIFQYYEEEERQRGNFPDRFSGHQFPNYSSELNVNALLLGDSALYLCASSLSPGGHNEQFFGPGTRLTVL.

This clonotype occurred a few times. This chain links TRBV20-1 with TRBJ1-2; D unclear. V was pared by 6 bases and J by 10 bases, with 15 bases between. Germline loops: CDR1 DFQATT, CDR2 SNEGSKA (reference sequence). CDR3 size: 11 residues. Here the CDR3 reads CSAPLGLFYTF. The CDR3 DNA follows: TGCAGTGCCCCCCTTGGATTGTTCTACACCTTC.

This chain links TRBV7-6 with TRBJ2-3; 7 bases are a match to TRBD2. From germline, CDR1 is SGHVS and CDR2 FNYEAQ. The CDR3 runs 15 residues. V was pared by 5 bases and J by 3 bases, with 8 bases of the junction left unmatched. CDR3: CASSPGGGETDTQYF. In DNA, the CDR3 is TGTGCCAGCAGCCCTGGGGGGGGAGAGACAGATACGCAGTATTTT.

The chain links TRBV6-5 to TRBJ2-2, with D perhaps matching TRBD2 (6 bases). The V gene's germline CDR1 is MNHEY and CDR2 SVGAGI. CDR3 length: 14 residues. Trimming took off 10 bases at V and 3 bases at J, with 15 bases between the two ends. CDR3 coding DNA: TGTGCCACCACGGGACTTTTTGACACCGGGGAGCTGTTTTTT. Its protein product is CATTGLFDTGELFF.

The table lists this clonotype with a few counts. The V and J genes are TRBV7-9 and TRBJ2-1; 12 nucleotides line up with TRBD2. Germline-derived CDR1 and CDR2 are SEHNR and FQNEAQ (reference sequence). This CDR3 spans 15 amino acids. Trimming took 3 bases from V and 8 from J; bases not matched to a gene: 5. CDR3 nucleotides: TGTGCCAGCAGCTTCACTAGCGGGGGGTCCTATGAGCAGTTCTTC. Translated: CASSFTSGGSYEQFF.

This chain links TRBV11-2 with TRBJ2-1; maybe TRBD1 (6 bases). Germline V gene lookup returns CDR1 SGHAT and CDR2 FQNNGV. Trimming took 1 base from V and 9 from J, leaving 10 bases between them. CDR3 length: 13 residues. The CDR3 DNA sequence: TGTGCCAGCAGCTTAGTGTCACAGGGTGAGCAGTTCTTC. Its translation is CASSLVSQGEQFF.

The sample holds a few counts of this clonotype. This chain joins TRBV6-5 and TRBJ1-1, with D hard to call. Germline CDR1 MNHEY, CDR2 SVGAGI. Trimming shortened V by 0 bases and J by 4 bases, and 12 bases separated the two germline ends. The CDR3 is 15 amino acids. The CDR3 DNA sequence: TGTGCCAGCAGTTACTCGACTACCCCATCCACTGAAGCTTTCTTT. It translates to CASSYSTTPSTEAFF.

The V and J genes are TRBV13 and TRBJ1-3, with D possibly being TRBD1 (5 bases). Per the germline V gene, CDR1 is PRHDT and CDR2 is FYEKMQ (reference sequence). V gave up 5 bases and J gave up 0 bases, with 17 bases separating them. This CDR3 is 17 amino acids long. The CDR3 DNA follows: TGTGCCAGCAGCGACGAGTACAAGGGGAGCTCTGGAAACACCATATATTTT. Translating it yields CASSDEYKGSSGNTIYF. Full variable domain (outside the CDR3, taken from reference TRBV13 and TRBJ1-3): AAGVIQSPRHLIKEKRETATLKCYPIPRHDTVYWYQQGPGQDPQFLISFYEKMQSDKGSIPDRFSAQQFSDYHSELNMSSLELGDSALYFCASSDEYKGSSGNTIYFGEGSWLTVV.

The chain is built from TRBV5-8 and TRBJ2-5; TRBD1 is a possible D gene (6 bases). This CDR3 has 17 residues. CDR1 is SGHTS, CDR2 YDEGEE, per germline. V was pared by 4 bases and J by 1 base, with 20 bases between. The chain's CDR3 is CASSRLSGTPRQETQYF. The CDR3 nucleotides read TGTGCCAGCAGCCGTTTATCCGGGACACCTCGCCAAGAGACCCAGTACTTC. Full variable domain (rest looked up from reference TRBV5-8 and TRBJ2-5): EAGVTQSPTHLIKTRGQQATLRCSPISGHTSVYWYQQALGLGLQFLLWYDEGEERNRGNFPPRFSGRQFPNYSSELNVNALELEDSALYLCASSRLSGTPRQETQYFGPGTRLLVL.

In this sample, this clonotype turned up a few times. The rearrangement joins TRBV15 to TRBJ1-2; a weak D match, TRBD1 (6 bases). Germline V gives CDR1 LNHNV, CDR2 YYDKDF (reference sequence). This CDR3 comprises 13 residues. The V gene lost 1 base and the J gene lost 6 bases, with 9 bases spanning the gap. This CDR3 is CATSRAGGDGYTF. The CDR3 nucleotides are TGTGCCACCAGCAGAGCTGGGGGCGATGGCTACACCTTC. Combining the CDR3 with reference TRBV15 and TRBJ1-2 gives the whole variable domain DAMVIQNPRYQVTQFGKPVTLSCSQTLNHNVMYWYQQKSSQAPKLLFHYYDKDFNNEADTPDNFQSRRPNTSFCFLDIRSPGLGDTAMYLCATSRAGGDGYTFGSGTRLTVV.

A few counts support this clonotype. The chain uses TRBV3-1 and TRBJ2-1; no firm D call. V lost 1 base and J lost 7, with 11 bases in between. CDR1 and CDR2 from the germline V gene are LGHDT and YNNKEL (reference sequence). The CDR3 consists of 14 residues. Here the CDR3 reads CASSQGVLGNEQFF. The CDR3 region has the DNA TGTGCCAGCAGCCAAGGGGTGTTGGGGAATGAGCAGTTCTTC.

The rearrangement links TRBV5-6 to TRBJ2-1, with 8 positions matching TRBD2. The V gene end was trimmed by 5 bases and the J gene end by 14 bases; junction bases not matched to a gene: 12. CDR3 size: 13 residues. CDR1 and CDR2 (germline): SGHDT, YYEEEE. This CDR3 is CASRGTSMGGEFF. CDR3 sequence (DNA): TGTGCCAGCAGAGGGACTAGTATGGGAGGGGAGTTCTTC.

This clonotype showed up just a few times. V is TRBV4-1 and J is TRBJ2-7, with D perhaps assigned TRBD1 or TRBD2 (6 bases each). This CDR3 has 14 residues. CDR1 is MGHRA and CDR2 is YSYEKL in the germline V gene. V lost 0 bases and J 6 bases, leaving 12 bases between the germline ends. The CDR3 sequence is CASSQDFEGGEQYF. CDR3 nucleotide sequence: TGCGCCAGCAGCCAAGATTTCGAGGGGGGCGAGCAGTACTTC.

This clonotype was counted only a few times. The chain uses TRBV12-3 or TRBV12-4 and TRBJ2-1, with 8 bases lining up with TRBD1. The ends lost 6 bases at V and 8 bases at J; junction bases unmatched: 6. CDR3 length: 13 amino acids. The CDR3 region has the DNA TGTGCCAGCAGCTCCGACAGGGGCGATGAGCAGTTCTTC. Protein: CASSSDRGDEQFF.